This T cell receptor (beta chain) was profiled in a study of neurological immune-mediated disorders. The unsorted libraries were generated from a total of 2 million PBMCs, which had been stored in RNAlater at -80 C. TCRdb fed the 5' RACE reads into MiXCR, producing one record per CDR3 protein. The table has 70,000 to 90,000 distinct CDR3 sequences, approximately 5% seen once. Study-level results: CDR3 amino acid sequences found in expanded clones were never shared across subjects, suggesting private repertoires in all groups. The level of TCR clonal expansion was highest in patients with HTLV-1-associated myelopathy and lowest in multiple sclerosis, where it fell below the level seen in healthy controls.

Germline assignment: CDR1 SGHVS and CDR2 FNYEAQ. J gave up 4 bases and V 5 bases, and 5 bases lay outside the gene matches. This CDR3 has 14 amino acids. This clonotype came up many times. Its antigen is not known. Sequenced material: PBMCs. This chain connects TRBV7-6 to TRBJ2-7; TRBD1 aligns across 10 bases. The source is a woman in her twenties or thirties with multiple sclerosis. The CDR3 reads CASSKEGQGYEQYF. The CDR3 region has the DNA TGTGCCAGCAGCAAGGAGGGACAGGGGTACGAGCAGTACTTC.